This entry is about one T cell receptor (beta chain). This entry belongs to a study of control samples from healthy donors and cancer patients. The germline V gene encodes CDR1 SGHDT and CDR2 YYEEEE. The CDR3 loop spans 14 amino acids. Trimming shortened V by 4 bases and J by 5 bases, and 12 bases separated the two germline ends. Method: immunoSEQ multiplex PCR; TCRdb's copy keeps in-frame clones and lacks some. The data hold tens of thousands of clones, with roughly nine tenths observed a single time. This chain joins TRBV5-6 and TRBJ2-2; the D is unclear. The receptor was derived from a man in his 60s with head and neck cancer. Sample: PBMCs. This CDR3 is CASSRNGYTGELFF. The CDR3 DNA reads TGTGCCAGCAGCCGCAACGGTTATACCGGGGAGCTGTTTTTT.